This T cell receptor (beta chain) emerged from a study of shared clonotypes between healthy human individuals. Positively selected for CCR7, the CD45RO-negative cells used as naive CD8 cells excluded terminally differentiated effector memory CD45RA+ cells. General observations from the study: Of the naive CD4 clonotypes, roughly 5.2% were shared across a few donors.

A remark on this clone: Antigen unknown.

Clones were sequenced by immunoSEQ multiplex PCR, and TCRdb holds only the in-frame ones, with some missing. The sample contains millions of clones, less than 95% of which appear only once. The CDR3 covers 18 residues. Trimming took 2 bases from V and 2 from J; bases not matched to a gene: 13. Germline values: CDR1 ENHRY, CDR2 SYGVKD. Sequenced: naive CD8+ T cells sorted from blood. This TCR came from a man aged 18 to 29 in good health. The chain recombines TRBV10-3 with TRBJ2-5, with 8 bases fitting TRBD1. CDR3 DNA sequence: TGTGCCATCAGTGAGGTTTTGTCGGGACAGGAACGTCAAGAGACCCAGTACTTC. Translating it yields CAISEVLSGQERQETQYF.